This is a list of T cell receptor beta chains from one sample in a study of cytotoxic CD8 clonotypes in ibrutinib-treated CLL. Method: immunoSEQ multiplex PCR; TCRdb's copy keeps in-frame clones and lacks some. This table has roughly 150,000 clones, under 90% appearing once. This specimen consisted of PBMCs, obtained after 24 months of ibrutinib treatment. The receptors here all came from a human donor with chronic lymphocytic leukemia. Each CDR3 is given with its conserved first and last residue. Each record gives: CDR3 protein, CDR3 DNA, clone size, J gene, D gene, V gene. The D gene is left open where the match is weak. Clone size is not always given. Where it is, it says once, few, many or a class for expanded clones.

CDR3aa: CASSYIAGNTIYF
CDR3nt: TGTGCCAGCAGTTACATCGCTGGAAACACCATATATTTT
abundance: few
j_gene: TRBJ1-3
d_gene: -
v_gene: TRBV27

CDR3aa: CASSSTDRPSDPLHF
CDR3nt: TGTGCCAGCAGCTCGACGGACAGGCCGTCTGATCCCCTCCACTTT
abundance: few
j_gene: TRBJ1-6
d_gene: TRBD1
v_gene: TRBV7-6

CDR3aa: CSARGPGELFF
CDR3nt: TGCAGTGCTAGAGGGCCGGGCGAGTTGTTCTTC
abundance: -
j_gene: TRBJ2-1
d_gene: -
v_gene: TRBV20-1

CDR3aa: CASSLGLAGQLEQYF
CDR3nt: TGTGCCAGCAGCTTGGGACTAGCGGGACAATTAGAGCAGTACTTC
abundance: -
j_gene: TRBJ2-7
d_gene: TRBD2
v_gene: TRBV7-2

CDR3aa: CASSRTGINYGYTF
CDR3nt: TGTGCCAGCAGCCGGACAGGGATTAACTATGGCTACACCTTC
abundance: -
j_gene: TRBJ1-2
d_gene: TRBD1
v_gene: TRBV7-2

CDR3aa: CASSPGDRRNEKLFF
CDR3nt: TGTGCCAGCAGCCCCGGGGACAGGCGAAATGAAAAACTGTTTTTT
abundance: -
j_gene: TRBJ1-4
d_gene: TRBD1
v_gene: TRBV28

CDR3aa: CASSLVPAGGLRETQYF
CDR3nt: TGTGCCAGCAGCTTAGTGCCGGCGGGGGGCCTTCGGGAGACCCAGTACTTC
abundance: once
j_gene: TRBJ2-5
d_gene: TRBD2
v_gene: TRBV7-6

CDR3aa: CASSQYVAGAPSYNEQFF
CDR3nt: TGCGCCAGCAGCCAATATGTGGCCGGGGCACCGTCCTACAATGAGCAGTTCTTC
abundance: -
j_gene: TRBJ2-1
d_gene: -
v_gene: TRBV4-3

CDR3aa: CASGAFSTDTQYF
CDR3nt: TGTGCTAGTGGGGCGTTTAGCACAGATACGCAGTATTTT
abundance: -
j_gene: TRBJ2-3
d_gene: -
v_gene: TRBV12-5

CDR3aa: CAWSTFDQPQHF
CDR3nt: TGTGCCTGGAGTACATTTGATCAGCCCCAGCATTTT
abundance: -
j_gene: TRBJ1-5
d_gene: -
v_gene: TRBV30

CDR3aa: CASSPPQARLSRAFF
CDR3nt: TGTGCCAGCAGCCCCCCGCAGGCACGTCTTTCTCGCGCTTTCTTT
abundance: -
j_gene: TRBJ1-1
d_gene: -
v_gene: TRBV9

CDR3aa: CASSYQGYYGYTF
CDR3nt: TGTGCCAGCAGTTACCAGGGATACTATGGCTACACCTTC
abundance: -
j_gene: TRBJ1-2
d_gene: -
v_gene: TRBV6-5

CDR3aa: CASSLPAPGSAFF
CDR3nt: TGTGCCAGCAGTTTGCCGGCGCCGGGGTCTGCTTTCTTT
abundance: -
j_gene: TRBJ1-1
d_gene: -
v_gene: TRBV28

CDR3aa: CASSLSGTGYGYTF
CDR3nt: TGCGCCAGCAGCTTATCCGGGACAGGCTATGGCTACACCTTC
abundance: -
j_gene: TRBJ1-2
d_gene: TRBD1
v_gene: TRBV5-1

CDR3aa: CAWTNSGGSRETQYF
CDR3nt: TGTGCCTGGACCAATAGCGGGGGGTCCCGAGAGACCCAGTACTTC
abundance: -
j_gene: TRBJ2-5
d_gene: TRBD2
v_gene: TRBV30

CDR3aa: CASSQTDSVYEQYF
CDR3nt: TGCGCCAGCAGCCAAACAGACTCGGTCTACGAGCAGTACTTC
abundance: -
j_gene: TRBJ2-7
d_gene: -
v_gene: TRBV4-3

CDR3aa: CASSYGEGLAAFF
CDR3nt: TGTGCCAGCAGTTACGGAGAGGGTCTGGCAGCTTTCTTT
abundance: -
j_gene: TRBJ1-1
d_gene: -
v_gene: TRBV6-6

CDR3aa: CASSSLRGSYQETQYF
CDR3nt: TGTGCCAGCAGCTCTCTCAGGGGATCGTACCAAGAGACCCAGTACTTC
abundance: -
j_gene: TRBJ2-5
d_gene: -
v_gene: TRBV7-9

CDR3aa: CASSFGTTYGYTF
CDR3nt: TGCGCCAGCAGCTTCGGGACAACCTATGGCTACACCTTC
abundance: few
j_gene: TRBJ1-2
d_gene: -
v_gene: TRBV5-1

CDR3aa: CASSQNPGLDTGELFF
CDR3nt: TGTGCCAGCAGCCAAAATCCGGGACTAGATACCGGGGAGCTGTTTTTT
abundance: -
j_gene: TRBJ2-2
d_gene: TRBD2
v_gene: TRBV7-2

CDR3aa: CASRPPGFSYEQYF
CDR3nt: TGTGCCAGCAGACCCCCCGGGTTTTCCTACGAGCAGTACTTC
abundance: -
j_gene: TRBJ2-7
d_gene: -
v_gene: TRBV28

CDR3aa: CASSDWQNNEQFF
CDR3nt: TGTGCCAGCAGTGACTGGCAGAACAATGAGCAGTTCTTC
abundance: -
j_gene: TRBJ2-1
d_gene: -
v_gene: TRBV2

CDR3aa: CASSPGRERTEAFF
CDR3nt: TGTGCCAGCAGCCCTGGGAGGGAGAGGACTGAAGCTTTCTTT
abundance: once
j_gene: TRBJ1-1
d_gene: -
v_gene: TRBV19

CDR3aa: CASSPPGGRSSYEQYF
CDR3nt: TGTGCCAGCAGCCCCCCCGGCGGGAGGAGCTCCTACGAGCAGTACTTC
abundance: once
j_gene: TRBJ2-7
d_gene: TRBD2
v_gene: TRBV7-6

CDR3aa: CASKIGLSYEQYF
CDR3nt: TGTGCCAGCAAAATAGGCCTCTCCTACGAGCAGTACTTC
abundance: once
j_gene: TRBJ2-7
d_gene: -
v_gene: TRBV21-1

CDR3aa: CASSFGGDDEQYF
CDR3nt: TGTGCCAGCAGCTTTGGGGGCGACGACGAGCAGTACTTC
abundance: -
j_gene: TRBJ2-7
d_gene: -
v_gene: TRBV7-9

CDR3aa: CASSHGTGYQETQYF
CDR3nt: TGCGCCAGCAGCCACGGGACAGGATACCAAGAGACCCAGTACTTC
abundance: -
j_gene: TRBJ2-5
d_gene: TRBD1
v_gene: TRBV5-1

CDR3aa: CASSELGSPNYGYTF
CDR3nt: TGTGCCAGCAGTGAATTGGGCAGCCCTAACTATGGCTACACCTTC
abundance: -
j_gene: TRBJ1-2
d_gene: -
v_gene: TRBV2

CDR3aa: CAWSQTGDTQYF
CDR3nt: TGTGCCTGGAGTCAAACAGGGGACACGCAGTATTTT
abundance: -
j_gene: TRBJ2-3
d_gene: TRBD1
v_gene: TRBV30

CDR3aa: CASSLLAGGEQYF
CDR3nt: TGTGCCAGCAGCCTACTAGCGGGAGGCGAGCAGTACTTC
abundance: -
j_gene: TRBJ2-7
d_gene: TRBD2
v_gene: TRBV7-2

CDR3aa: CASSLPKNIQYF
CDR3nt: TGTGCCAGCAGCCTACCAAAAAACATTCAGTACTTC
abundance: -
j_gene: TRBJ2-4
d_gene: -
v_gene: TRBV7-9

CDR3aa: CAISEWPLSSGNTIYF
CDR3nt: TGTGCCATCAGTGAGTGGCCACTAAGCTCTGGAAACACCATATATTTT
abundance: -
j_gene: TRBJ1-3
d_gene: -
v_gene: TRBV10-3

CDR3aa: CASSRSRGPGANVLTF
CDR3nt: TGTGCCAGCAGCCGGTCGAGGGGGCCTGGGGCCAACGTCCTGACTTTC
abundance: -
j_gene: TRBJ2-6
d_gene: TRBD1
v_gene: TRBV5-5

CDR3aa: CASNQGRVMNTEAFF
CDR3nt: TGTGCCAGCAACCAGGGGAGGGTAATGAACACTGAAGCTTTCTTT
abundance: -
j_gene: TRBJ1-1
d_gene: -
v_gene: TRBV11-1

CDR3aa: CASKSTGRSGANVLTF
CDR3nt: TGTGCCAGCAAATCGACAGGGAGGTCTGGGGCCAACGTCCTGACTTTC
abundance: -
j_gene: TRBJ2-6
d_gene: -
v_gene: TRBV27

CDR3aa: CASSIAPLGNYEQYF
CDR3nt: TGTGCCAGTAGTATAGCGCCCCTTGGGAATTACGAGCAGTACTTC
abundance: -
j_gene: TRBJ2-7
d_gene: -
v_gene: TRBV19

CDR3aa: CASSSTGNYNSPLHF
CDR3nt: TGTGCCAGCAGCTCAACAGGAAACTATAATTCACCCCTCCACTTT
abundance: -
j_gene: TRBJ1-6
d_gene: -
v_gene: TRBV7-2

CDR3aa: CAWSGGQLYEQYF
CDR3nt: TGTGCCTGGAGTGGCGGACAGTTGTACGAGCAGTACTTC
abundance: many
j_gene: TRBJ2-7
d_gene: -
v_gene: TRBV30

CDR3aa: CASSSKAGTHNEQFF
CDR3nt: TGTGCCAGCAGTTCAAAAGCGGGAACCCACAATGAGCAGTTCTTC
abundance: -
j_gene: TRBJ2-1
d_gene: TRBD2
v_gene: TRBV5-4

CDR3aa: CATHAGASFEKLFF
CDR3nt: TGTGCCACCCACGCCGGGGCATCTTTTGAAAAACTGTTTTTT
abundance: -
j_gene: TRBJ1-4
d_gene: -
v_gene: TRBV6-5

CDR3aa: CASSPATGTGTYEQYF
CDR3nt: TGTGCCAGCTCACCAGCGACCGGGACAGGGACCTACGAGCAGTACTTC
abundance: few
j_gene: TRBJ2-7
d_gene: TRBD1
v_gene: TRBV18

CDR3aa: CAWNTGGAYEQYF
CDR3nt: TGTGCCTGGAATACAGGGGGAGCGTACGAGCAGTACTTC
abundance: -
j_gene: TRBJ2-7
d_gene: TRBD1
v_gene: TRBV30

CDR3aa: CASSTPGPSFNTEAFF
CDR3nt: TGTGCCAGCAGCACTCCGGGACCCTCTTTTAACACTGAAGCTTTCTTT
abundance: once
j_gene: TRBJ1-1
d_gene: -
v_gene: TRBV21-1

CDR3aa: CASSPRQGRLGEQYF
CDR3nt: TGTGCCAGCAGCCCTCGACAGGGGAGACTAGGCGAGCAGTACTTC
abundance: -
j_gene: TRBJ2-7
d_gene: TRBD1
v_gene: TRBV7-2

CDR3aa: CASLEEGAYNEQFF
CDR3nt: TGTGCCAGCTTGGAGGAGGGGGCATACAATGAGCAGTTCTTC
abundance: -
j_gene: TRBJ2-1
d_gene: -
v_gene: TRBV18

CDR3aa: CASSSTGASPTEAFF
CDR3nt: TGTGCCAGCAGCTCTACAGGGGCGTCCCCCACTGAAGCTTTCTTT
abundance: -
j_gene: TRBJ1-1
d_gene: TRBD1
v_gene: TRBV13

CDR3aa: CASSSGLAGEQYF
CDR3nt: TGTGCCAGCAGCTCCGGACTAGCTGGCGAGCAGTACTTC
abundance: -
j_gene: TRBJ2-7
d_gene: TRBD2
v_gene: TRBV7-9

CDR3aa: CASSLRTSGTNTGELFF
CDR3nt: TGTGCCAGCAGCTTACGTACTAGCGGGACGAACACCGGGGAGCTGTTTTTT
abundance: -
j_gene: TRBJ2-2
d_gene: TRBD2
v_gene: TRBV13

CDR3aa: CAISVRQGEQYF
CDR3nt: TGTGCCATCAGTGTAAGGCAGGGCGAGCAGTACTTC
abundance: -
j_gene: TRBJ2-7
d_gene: -
v_gene: TRBV10-3

CDR3aa: CASSLDVELTNYGYTF
CDR3nt: TGCGCCAGCAGCTTGGATGTAGAGTTAACTAACTATGGCTACACCTTC
abundance: -
j_gene: TRBJ1-2
d_gene: -
v_gene: TRBV5-1

CDR3aa: CASSLNLGPYEQYF
CDR3nt: TGCGCCAGCAGCTTGAATCTGGGCCCCTACGAGCAGTACTTC
abundance: -
j_gene: TRBJ2-7
d_gene: -
v_gene: TRBV5-1

CDR3aa: CASSLGIEGGELFF
CDR3nt: TGCGCCAGCAGCTTGGGGATAGAGGGCGGGGAGCTGTTTTTT
abundance: -
j_gene: TRBJ2-2
d_gene: -
v_gene: TRBV5-1

CDR3aa: CASSREGGRNYEQYF
CDR3nt: TGCGCCAGCAGCCGAGAAGGGGGCCGTAACTACGAGCAGTACTTC
abundance: -
j_gene: TRBJ2-7
d_gene: TRBD1
v_gene: TRBV5-1

CDR3aa: CASSLAREGYEQYF
CDR3nt: TGTGCCAGCAGCTTAGCGAGAGAGGGCTACGAGCAGTACTTC
abundance: -
j_gene: TRBJ2-7
d_gene: -
v_gene: TRBV11-1